A selection of T cell receptor beta chains follows, all from one sample in a study of blood T cell repertoires in COVID-19. The protocol was immunoSEQ multiplex PCR, while the TCRdb copy is restricted to in-frame clones and leaves out a portion. The sample shows approximately 120,000 clones, over 60% of them seen only once. The sample was peripheral blood. The receptors were sampled from a human donor in a cohort sampled during active or convalescent COVID-19. Each CDR3 is given with its conserved first and last residue. D genes are given only for firm matches. The listing skips clone size in some rows; elsewhere it reads once, few, many or a size class.

d_gene	abundance	v_gene	j_gene	len	CDR3aa	CDR3nt
.	.	TRBV18	TRBJ1-2	15	CASSPGTILNYGYTF	TGTGCCAGCTCACCAGGGACAATATTAAACTATGGCTACACCTTC
TRBD2	few	TRBV7-2	TRBJ2-1	16	CASSLRSGRPYNEQFF	TGTGCCAGCAGCCTGAGGAGCGGGAGACCTTACAATGAGCAGTTCTTC
.	many	TRBV4-3	TRBJ2-7	16	CASSQDVVAVSYEQYF	TGCGCCAGCAGCCAAGATGTGGTAGCGGTCTCCTACGAGCAGTACTTC
.	.	TRBV10-3	TRBJ2-3	15	CAISESGGSTDTQYF	TGTGCCATCAGTGAGTCGGGCGGGAGCACAGATACGCAGTATTTT
.	.	TRBV27	TRBJ1-5	15	CASSLTGQLYQPQHF	TGTGCCAGCAGTTTAACAGGGCAACTTTATCAGCCCCAGCATTTT
TRBD1	.	TRBV9	TRBJ2-5	15	CASSVLGTGEETQYF	TGTGCCAGCAGCGTATTGGGGACAGGTGAAGAGACCCAGTACTTC
TRBD1	.	TRBV18	TRBJ2-5	15	CASSLGQGSAKTQYF	TGTGCCAGCTCCCTCGGACAGGGTTCAGCGAAGACCCAGTACTTC
.	once	TRBV12-3/TRBV12-4	TRBJ1-2	13	CASSFAANYGYTF	TGTGCCAGCAGTTTTGCTGCGAACTATGGCTACACCTTC
.	.	TRBV19	TRBJ1-5	20	CASSIAVRPRAGYSNQPQHF	TGTGCCAGTAGTATCGCGGTTCGGCCCCGCGCCGGGTATAGCAATCAGCCCCAGCATTTT
.	.	TRBV18	TRBJ2-7	14	CASSPGVSSYEQYF	TGTGCCAGCTCCCCGGGGGTGAGCTCCTACGAGCAGTACTTC
TRBD2	.	TRBV13	TRBJ2-1	23	CASSSLRIPFEGTSGTPNNEQFF	TGTGCCAGCAGTTCCTTAAGGATTCCGTTTGAGGGGACTAGCGGGACGCCTAACAATGAGCAGTTCTTC
.	.	TRBV6-2/TRBV6-3	TRBJ1-5	18	CASSSTRRSQYSNQPQHF	TGTGCCAGCAGTTCCACCAGAAGGAGCCAGTACAGCAATCAGCCCCAGCATTTT
.	.	TRBV19	TRBJ2-6	15	CASSPQGGGANVLTF	TGTGCCAGTAGTCCCCAGGGTGGTGGGGCCAACGTCCTGACTTTC
.	.	TRBV27	TRBJ2-7	14	CASSLWGGHYEQYF	TGTGCCAGCAGTTTATGGGGGGGCCACTACGAGCAGTACTTC
.	few	TRBV27	TRBJ1-2	15	CASSRGEGARDGYTF	TGTGCCAGCAGTCGAGGCGAAGGGGCGCGAGATGGCTACACCTTC
.	.	TRBV7-2	TRBJ2-5	16	CASSSTRGSFKETQYF	TGTGCCAGCAGCTCGACACGTGGTAGTTTTAAAGAGACCCAGTACTTC
.	.	TRBV10-3	TRBJ2-5	13	CAISEWDLETQYF	TGTGCCATCAGTGAGTGGGACTTGGAGACCCAGTACTTC
TRBD1	.	TRBV2	TRBJ1-2	15	CASSERDRVRYGYTF	TGTGCCAGCAGTGAAAGGGACAGGGTTCGATATGGCTACACCTTC
.	.	TRBV3-1/TRBV3-2	TRBJ2-3	16	CASSQALALSTDTQYF	TGTGCCAGCAGCCAAGCGCTAGCGCTTAGCACAGATACGCAGTATTTT
.	.	TRBV24-1	TRBJ2-1	11	CAISRRGEQFF	TGTGCCATCAGCCGCCGCGGTGAGCAGTTCTTC
.	few	TRBV12-2	TRBJ2-3	14	CASRPLRQGGTQYF	TGTGCAAGTCGCCCCTTACGACAGGGAGGAACGCAGTATTTT
TRBD1	.	TRBV19	TRBJ1-5	13	CASRDRGNQPQHF	TGTGCCAGCCGGGACAGGGGAAATCAGCCCCAGCATTTT
.	.	TRBV5-6	TRBJ1-2	14	CASSLVHSNYGYTF	TGTGCCAGCAGCTTGGTTCACAGTAACTATGGCTACACCTTC
TRBD2	.	TRBV4-1	TRBJ2-1	15	CASSQFRGGYNEQFF	TGCGCCAGCAGCCAATTTCGGGGGGGGTACAATGAGCAGTTCTTC
TRBD1	.	TRBV3-1/TRBV3-2	TRBJ1-1	16	CASSQRDRGSSTEAFF	TGTGCCAGCAGCCAACGGGACAGGGGGTCCTCCACTGAAGCTTTCTTT
.	few	TRBV28	TRBJ2-1	14	CASSDGGGWDEQFF	TGTGCCAGCTCGGACGGGGGAGGTTGGGATGAGCAGTTCTTC
.	once	TRBV5-1	TRBJ2-3	14	CASSLRLETDTQYF	TGCGCCAGCAGCTTGAGGCTAGAGACAGATACGCAGTATTTT
.	.	TRBV18	TRBJ1-5	14	CASSPRDSNQPQHF	TGTGCCAGCTCACCGAGGGATAGCAATCAGCCCCAGCATTTT
.	few	TRBV7-2	TRBJ2-7	13	CASSPYQGNEQYF	TGTGCCAGCAGCCCGTACCAGGGGAACGAGCAGTACTTC
.	.	TRBV5-1	TRBJ1-1	15	CASSLGHSRNTEAFF	TGCGCCAGCAGCTTGGGTCACAGCCGGAACACTGAAGCTTTCTTT
TRBD2	.	TRBV27	TRBJ2-1	14	CASSLMLAGWEQFF	TGTGCCAGCAGTTTAATGCTAGCGGGCTGGGAGCAGTTCTTC
.	few	TRBV5-1	TRBJ2-2	15	CASSLAPRVAGELFF	TGCGCCAGCAGCTTGGCCCCCAGGGTGGCCGGGGAGCTGTTTTTT
TRBD1	few	TRBV15	TRBJ1-1	16	CATSSPGTGLRKEAFF	TGTGCCACCAGCAGCCCCGGGACAGGGCTCCGGAAAGAAGCTTTCTTT
.	.	TRBV27	TRBJ2-1	14	CASSPRYSYNEQFF	TGTGCCAGCAGTCCGCGTTACTCCTACAATGAGCAGTTCTTC
.	.	TRBV13	TRBJ1-3	15	CASSRAGVSGNTIYF	TGTGCCAGCAGCCGGGCAGGGGTATCTGGAAACACCATATATTTT
.	.	TRBV6-5	TRBJ1-3	15	CASRPTVFSGNTIYF	TGTGCCAGCAGGCCAACAGTGTTCTCTGGAAACACCATATATTTT
.	.	TRBV12-3/TRBV12-4	TRBJ2-7	13	CASSLGGAVEQYF	TGTGCCAGCAGTTTAGGTGGGGCGGTAGAGCAGTACTTC
.	.	TRBV3-1/TRBV3-2	TRBJ2-5	16	CASSLLSGSEQETQYF	TGTGCCAGCAGTCTATTATCAGGGTCCGAACAAGAGACCCAGTACTTC
TRBD1	.	TRBV6-5	TRBJ2-1	15	CASRVRDSLFYEQFF	TGTGCCAGCAGGGTCCGGGACAGTTTGTTTTATGAGCAGTTCTTC
.	.	TRBV5-1	TRBJ1-1	13	CASGLGMNTEAFF	TGCGCCAGCGGGCTTGGAATGAACACTGAAGCTTTCTTT
TRBD2	.	TRBV7-2	TRBJ2-1	14	CASSRSGGANEQFF	TGTGCCAGCAGCCGGAGCGGGGGGGCCAATGAGCAGTTCTTC
TRBD1	.	TRBV10-3	TRBJ1-6	15	CAISSDPGQGSPLHF	TGTGCCATCAGTTCAGACCCGGGACAGGGATCACCCCTCCACTTT
TRBD2	.	TRBV7-2	TRBJ2-7	15	CASSLLAEPRYEQYF	TGTGCCAGCAGCCTACTAGCGGAACCCCGCTACGAGCAGTACTTC
TRBD1	.	TRBV7-2	TRBJ2-5	15	CASSYAGTAQETQYF	TGTGCCAGCAGCTACGCCGGGACAGCCCAAGAGACCCAGTACTTC
TRBD1	.	TRBV11-3	TRBJ2-7	14	CASSPRTGVNEQYF	TGTGCCAGCAGCCCGAGGACAGGGGTTAACGAGCAGTACTTC
.	once	TRBV6-5	TRBJ2-1	11	CASSYGGEQFF	TGTGCCAGCAGTTACGGGGGGGAGCAGTTCTTC
TRBD1	.	TRBV27	TRBJ1-3	17	CASSLWGDRTSGNTIYF	TGTGCCAGCAGTTTATGGGGGGACAGGACCTCTGGAAACACCATATATTTT
TRBD1	.	TRBV6-6	TRBJ1-1	14	CASSWDRMNTEAFF	TGTGCCAGCAGTTGGGACAGAATGAACACTGAAGCTTTCTTT
TRBD2	.	TRBV6-4	TRBJ2-1	16	CASSEMGLAGINEQFF	TGTGCCAGCAGTGAAATGGGACTAGCGGGGATAAATGAGCAGTTCTTC
.	.	TRBV27	TRBJ2-3	15	CASSPQGFDTDTQYF	TGTGCCAGCAGTCCCCAGGGTTTTGACACAGATACGCAGTATTTT
.	few	TRBV3-1/TRBV3-2	TRBJ2-2	13	CASSPTGTGELFF	TGTGCCAGCAGCCCGACGGGCACCGGGGAGCTGTTTTTT
.	.	TRBV5-4	TRBJ2-3	15	CASSLDLAFTDTQYF	TGTGCCAGCAGCTTGGACTTAGCCTTCACAGATACGCAGTATTTT
TRBD1	.	TRBV9	TRBJ1-2	15	CASSTRTGARYGYTF	TGTGCCAGCAGCACACGGACAGGTGCTCGCTATGGCTACACCTTC
TRBD2	.	TRBV2	TRBJ2-3	14	CASSLLAHTDTQYF	TGTGCCAGCAGCCTACTAGCGCACACAGATACGCAGTATTTT
.	.	TRBV19	TRBJ2-1	11	CASSDRLEQFF	TGTGCCAGTAGTGACCGACTGGAGCAGTTCTTC
TRBD1	.	TRBV27	TRBJ2-1	18	CASSRDRLSIVSYNEQFF	TGTGCCAGCAGCCGGGACAGGCTCTCGATAGTCTCCTACAATGAGCAGTTCTTC
TRBD1	.	TRBV2	TRBJ2-7	14	CASRGQVGSYEQYF	TGTGCCAGCAGGGGACAGGTAGGCTCCTACGAGCAGTACTTC
.	.	TRBV6-7	TRBJ1-2	16	CASSYPRQFNYYGYTF	TGTGCCAGCAGTTACCCAAGACAGTTTAACTACTATGGCTACACCTTC